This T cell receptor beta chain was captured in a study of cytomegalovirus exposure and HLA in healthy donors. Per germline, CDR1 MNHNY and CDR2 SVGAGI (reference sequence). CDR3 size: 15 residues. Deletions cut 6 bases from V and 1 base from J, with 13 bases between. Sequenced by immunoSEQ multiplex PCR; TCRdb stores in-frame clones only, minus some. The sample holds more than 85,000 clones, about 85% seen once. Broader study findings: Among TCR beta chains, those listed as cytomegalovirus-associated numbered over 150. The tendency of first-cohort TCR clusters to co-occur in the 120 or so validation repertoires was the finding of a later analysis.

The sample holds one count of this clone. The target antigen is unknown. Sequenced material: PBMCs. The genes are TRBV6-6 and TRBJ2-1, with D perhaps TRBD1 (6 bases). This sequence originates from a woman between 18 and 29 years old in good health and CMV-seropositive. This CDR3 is CASSSQGGSYNEQFF. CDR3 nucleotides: TGTGCCAGCAGCAGCCAAGGGGGTTCCTACAATGAGCAGTTCTTC.